A single sample is the source of the 29 T cell receptor beta chains below, sequenced in a study of blood T cell repertoires in COVID-19. The repertoire was sequenced with immunoSEQ multiplex PCR; TCRdb's copy has only in-frame clones and lacks some. The profile covers 150,000 or so clones, with about 80% appearing a single time and under 15% taken by the ten largest. The source material was peripheral blood. Source of these receptors: a man between 65 and 85 years old who had recovered from COVID-19.

The chain has TRBV18 and TRBJ2-2, with TRBD2 as a possible D gene (5 bases). Germline V gene data show CDR1 as KGHSH and CDR2 as LQKENI. The CDR3 runs 17 residues. V was trimmed by 1 base and J by 0 bases, leaving 12 bases between them. Here the CDR3 reads CASSPLIGDTNTGELFF. CDR3 sequence (DNA): TGTGCCAGCTCACCACTCATCGGGGATACGAACACCGGGGAGCTGTTTTTT.

The chain combines TRBV19 with TRBJ1-1, with unresolved D. V lost 5 bases and J 1 base, leaving 11 bases between the germline ends. Germline lookup yields CDR1 LNHDA and CDR2 SQIVND (reference sequence). The CDR3 totals 14 residues. The CDR3 loop reads CASSGREGNTEAFF. The CDR3, as DNA: TGTGCCAGTAGTGGGAGAGAGGGGAACACTGAAGCTTTCTTT.

This clone has more than one count but fewer than ten. The chain employs TRBV7-2 and TRBJ1-2, with D possibly TRBD1 on 5 matching bases. This CDR3 comprises 14 residues. The V end was cut by 1 base, the J end by 2 bases, with 8 bases between. Germline CDR1 SGHTA, CDR2 FQGNSA. CDR3 loop: CASSLGGLNYGYTF. The CDR3 DNA follows: TGTGCCAGCAGCTTAGGGGGACTGAACTATGGCTACACCTTC.

The gene calls are TRBV5-6 and TRBJ1-1; 7 bases align to TRBD1. Germline CDR1 is SGHDT and CDR2 is YYEEEE. CDR3 size: 13 residues. The J segment lost 3 bases and the V segment lost 4 bases, leaving 3 bases of the junction unmatched. CDR3 loop: CASSPDRDTEAFF. As DNA, the CDR3 is TGTGCCAGCAGCCCCGACAGGGACACTGAAGCTTTCTTT.

This clone showed up just a few times. This chain uses TRBV30 with TRBJ1-2; D is possibly TRBD1 (6 bases). Germline lookup yields CDR1 GTSNPN and CDR2 SVGIG (reference sequence). The CDR3 runs to 15 residues. The V end was cut by 2 bases, the J end by 7 bases, with 20 bases between. For the CDR3, the DNA is TGTGCCTGGAGTATTTCCGGGGGGGGCGCGGGTGGCTACACCTTC. Amino acids: CAWSISGGGAGGYTF.

The chain couples TRBV10-3 to TRBJ2-7, with 8 bases aligning to TRBD1. The junction had 5 bases not matched to a gene; V was cut back by 8 bases and J by 5 bases. Germline V lookup: CDR1 ENHRY, CDR2 SYGVKD. This CDR3 has 12 residues. CDR3 in amino acids: CAIGTGTHEQYF. Here the CDR3 DNA reads TGTGCCATCGGGACAGGAACGCACGAGCAGTACTTC.

The chain is built from TRBV28 and TRBJ1-1, with a weak D call TRBD1 (5 bases). Germline V CDR1 and CDR2: MDHEN, SYDVKM. The CDR3 length is 15 residues. Trimming took 7 bases from V and 3 from J, leaving 18 bases between them. The CDR3 spells CASTLGQPGDTEAFF. CDR3 coding DNA: TGTGCCAGCACTCTGGGGCAGCCGGGGGACACTGAAGCTTTCTTT.

This clone was seen only once. The chain has TRBV6-1 and TRBJ2-1; TRBD1 matches 7 bases. Looked up from germline, CDR1 is MNHNS and CDR2 is SASEGT. The CDR3 contains 15 residues. After removal of 1 base from V and 7 bases from J, the junction contained 7 bases not matched to a gene. CDR3 in amino acids: CASSEGWGQQNEQFF. The CDR3 DNA is TGTGCCAGCAGTGAAGGGTGGGGACAGCAGAATGAGCAGTTCTTC.

The chain has TRBV10-2 and TRBJ2-5, with 7 bases that match TRBD1. CDR1 and CDR2 from the germline V gene are WSHSY and SAAADI. CDR3 size: 16 residues. V lost 7 bases and J lost 2; bases outside the gene matches: 13. The CDR3 nucleotides read TGCGCCAGCATGCGATGGGACAGCCAAGTTCAAGAGACCCAGTACTTC. The encoded protein is CASMRWDSQVQETQYF.

V usage is TRBV5-1 and J usage is TRBJ2-2; D is perhaps TRBD1 (6 bases). The CDR3 has 15 residues. The V and J ends lost 0 bases and 3 bases respectively, with 9 bases between them. The V gene's germline CDR1 is SGHRS and CDR2 YFSETQ. CDR3 bases: TGCGCCAGCAGCTTGGTGGGGGCGGACACCGGGGAGCTGTTTTTT. This translates into CASSLVGADTGELFF.

The V call is TRBV18, the J call TRBJ1-2; 12 bases line up with TRBD1. The CDR3 totals 15 residues. Per germline, CDR1 KGHSH and CDR2 LQKENI. The junction had 6 bases not matched to a gene; V was cut back by 2 bases and J by 8 bases. DNA of the CDR3: TGTGCCAGCTCACCATCGGGACAGGGGGCTTGGGGCTACACCTTC. Its protein product is CASSPSGQGAWGYTF.

The rearrangement joins TRBV6-6 to TRBJ2-7, with 7 bases matching TRBD2. There are 14 residues in the CDR3. V shed 7 bases, J shed 0 bases, and the junction held 6 bases outside the gene matches. In germline, CDR1 is MNHNY, CDR2 SVGAGI (reference sequence). CDR3 sequence (DNA): TGTGCCAGCATCGCTAGCGGAAGCTCCTACGAGCAGTACTTC. It encodes CASIASGSSYEQYF.

The CDR3 sequence: CASSQDANYGYTF. The CDR3 DNA reads TGTGCCAGCAGCCAAGACGCGAACTATGGCTACACCTTC. This chain joins TRBV3-1 (or the pseudogene TRBV3-2) and TRBJ1-2; no clear D gene. From germline, CDR1 is LGHDT and CDR2 YNNKEL (reference sequence). V lost 0 bases to trimming and J lost 2 bases, with 4 bases between them. This CDR3 has 13 amino acids.

V gene TRBV5-8 combines with J gene TRBJ1-2, with D unclear. Trimming took off 4 bases at V and 5 bases at J, with 12 bases between the two ends. This CDR3 is 13 amino acids long. CDR1 is SGHTS and CDR2 is YDEGEE in the germline V gene. CDR3 residues: CASSRQVSYGYTF. CDR3 nucleotides: TGTGCCAGCAGCCGGCAGGTGTCTTATGGCTACACCTTC.

The chain joins TRBV6-2 or TRBV6-3 to TRBJ2-2; TRBD2 is a possible D gene (5 bases). The CDR3 length is 15 residues. The V end was cut by 0 bases, the J end by 6 bases, with 11 bases between. Germline CDR1 reads MNHEY; CDR2 reads SVGEGT. The CDR3 DNA reads TGTGCCAGCAGTTACTCCCAGACCGGGGCCGGGGAGCTGTTTTTT. Amino acids: CASSYSQTGAGELFF.

The CDR3 loop is CASSSGTDYEQYF. CDR3 DNA: TGTGCCAGCAGCTCCGGGACAGATTACGAGCAGTACTTC. The rearrangement uses TRBV7-8 and TRBJ2-7, with TRBD1 identical over 7 bases. The ends lost 4 bases at V and 4 bases at J; junction bases unmatched: 4. The CDR3 is 13 amino acids. Germline assignment: CDR1 SGHVS and CDR2 FQNEAQ.

This clone was recorded once. The chain uses TRBV18 and TRBJ1-2; 7 bases agree with TRBD1. V lost 5 bases to trimming and J lost 7 bases; unmatched junction nucleotides: 10. This CDR3 is 14 amino acids long. The V gene's germline CDR1 is KGHSH and CDR2 LQKENI. In DNA form, the CDR3 reads TGTGCCAGCTCATCCGACAGGGCCAGCTTTGGCTACACCTTC. As protein: CASSSDRASFGYTF.

The genes are TRBV24-1 and TRBJ2-2, with D unclear. This CDR3 is built from 16 residues. V lost 3 bases, J lost 3 bases, and 13 bases lay in between. Germline assignment: CDR1 KGHDR and CDR2 SFDVKD. The CDR3 sequence: CATSDHLPVHTGELFF. The CDR3 nucleotides are TGTGCCACCAGTGATCACCTCCCGGTCCACACCGGGGAGCTGTTTTTT.

The chain has TRBV24-1 and TRBJ2-3, with 9 bases that match TRBD1. Trimming cost V 3 bases and J 1 base; bases outside gene matches: 7. The CDR3 has 17 amino acids. The germline CDR1 and CDR2 sequences are KGHDR and SFDVKD. This CDR3 is CATSDPQRTGGTDTQYF. CDR3 DNA: TGTGCCACCAGTGATCCTCAGAGGACAGGGGGCACAGATACGCAGTATTTT.

This chain uses TRBV7-2 with TRBJ2-3; D may be TRBD2 (6 bases). V was pared by 3 bases and J by 2 bases, with 18 bases between. The length of the CDR3 is 17 residues. From germline, CDR1 is SGHTA and CDR2 FQGNSA. The CDR3 coding sequence is TGTGCCAGCAGCTTTAGCGGAGCAGGCCTTACCACAGATACGCAGTATTTT. Its translation is CASSFSGAGLTTDTQYF.

This chain connects TRBV5-8 to TRBJ2-5, with 11 positions matching TRBD1. The germline V gene encodes CDR1 SGHTS and CDR2 YDEGEE. This CDR3 region has 16 residues. The J segment lost 1 base and the V segment lost 4 bases, leaving 6 bases of the junction unmatched. CDR3 DNA sequence: TGTGCCAGCAGCCCAGGACAGGGGGCCACCCAAGAGACCCAGTACTTC. As protein: CASSPGQGATQETQYF.

J is TRBJ2-1 and V is TRBV7-8; 11 bases match TRBD2. The CDR3 spans 15 residues. From germline, CDR1 is SGHVS and CDR2 FQNEAQ. Trimming took 4 bases from V and 6 from J; bases not matched to a gene: 5. The CDR3 here is CASSSLSGRANEQFF. The CDR3 nucleotides read TGTGCCAGCAGCTCACTTAGCGGGAGGGCCAATGAGCAGTTCTTC. The variable domain in full, with the rest retrieved from reference TRBV7-8 and TRBJ2-1, is GAGVSQSPRYKVAKRGQDVALRCDPISGHVSLFWYQQALGQGPEFLTYFQNEAQLDKSGLPSDRFFAERPEGSVSTLKIQRTQQEDSAVYLCASSSLSGRANEQFFGPGTRLTVL.

In DNA form, the CDR3 reads TGCAGTGCTAGTTTGGAGGGCAGCAGCCTCCAAGAGACCCAGTACTTC. It translates to CSASLEGSSLQETQYF. The rearrangement uses TRBV20-1 and TRBJ2-5, with TRBD2 as a possible D gene (6 bases). The CDR3 is 16 residues long. Germline V gene lookup returns CDR1 DFQATT and CDR2 SNEGSKA (reference sequence). Trimming cost V 3 bases and J 1 base, with 18 bases left between them.

V and J are TRBV10-3 and TRBJ2-2; TRBD1 matches at 9 bases. Unmatched junction bases numbered 11, after V lost 4 bases and J lost 5 bases. CDR1 and CDR2 (germline): ENHRY, SYGVKD. CDR3 length: 17 residues. The CDR3 protein is CAISGGTGTLGTGELFF. The CDR3 DNA follows: TGTGCCATCAGTGGGGGGACAGGGACTCTTGGAACCGGGGAGCTGTTTTTT.

V usage is TRBV2 and J usage is TRBJ2-7, with 8 positions matching TRBD1. V shed 7 bases, J shed 7 bases, and the junction held 9 bases outside the gene matches. CDR3 length: 13 residues. Germline CDR1 is SNHLY and CDR2 is FYNNEI. CDR3 in amino acids: CASIWQGAGEQYF. CDR3 DNA: TGTGCCAGCATCTGGCAGGGGGCTGGTGAGCAGTACTTC.

This sequence joins TRBV24-1 and TRBJ2-5, with 7 bases aligning to TRBD2. CDR1 is KGHDR and CDR2 is SFDVKD in the germline V gene. Trimming removed 3 bases from V and 2 bases from J; junction bases left unmatched: 5. The CDR3 contains 15 residues. The CDR3 coding sequence is TGTGCCACCAGTGATGGTTCTAGCGGACAAGAGACCCAGTACTTC. Residues: CATSDGSSGQETQYF.

V and J are TRBV28 and TRBJ1-2, with a possible D match to TRBD1 (6 bases). V shed 1 base and J shed 7 bases, with 10 bases lying between them. The CDR3 consists of 13 residues. Per the germline V gene, CDR1 is MDHEN and CDR2 is SYDVKM. In DNA, the CDR3 is TGTGCCAGCAGTTTATTGACAGGCCGTGGCTACACCTTC. This translates into CASSLLTGRGYTF.

The chain links TRBV5-1 to TRBJ1-2; TRBD1 matches at 7 bases. This CDR3 has 13 residues. V was pared by 1 base and J by 8 bases, with 5 bases of the junction left unmatched. Germline loops: CDR1 SGHRS, CDR2 YFSETQ. CDR3 sequence: CASSLLGGTGYTF. The CDR3 DNA is TGCGCCAGCAGCTTGTTAGGGGGCACAGGCTACACCTTC.

The DNA for the CDR3 is TGTGCCAGCAGCCAAGAGTGGGGACAGAGCAATCAGCCCCAGCATTTT. It is translated as CASSQEWGQSNQPQHF. The rearrangement uses TRBV4-2 and TRBJ1-5; 7 bases fit TRBD1. With 0 bases clipped from V and 1 base from J, the junction kept 3 bases outside the gene matches. The CDR3 totals 16 residues. Germline V gives CDR1 LGHNA, CDR2 YNFKEQ.